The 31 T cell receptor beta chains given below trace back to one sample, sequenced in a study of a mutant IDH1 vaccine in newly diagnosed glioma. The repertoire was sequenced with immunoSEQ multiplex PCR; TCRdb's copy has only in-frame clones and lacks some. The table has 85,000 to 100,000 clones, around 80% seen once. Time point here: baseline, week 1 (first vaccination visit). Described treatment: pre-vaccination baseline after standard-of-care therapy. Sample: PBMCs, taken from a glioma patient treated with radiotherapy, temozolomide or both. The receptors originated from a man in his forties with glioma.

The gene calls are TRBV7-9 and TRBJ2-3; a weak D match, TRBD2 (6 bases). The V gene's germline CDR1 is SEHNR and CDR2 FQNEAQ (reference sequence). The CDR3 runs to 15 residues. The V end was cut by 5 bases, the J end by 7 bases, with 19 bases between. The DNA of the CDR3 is TGTGCCAGCAGCCCCAAGGCGCAGCTAGCGCATACGCAGTATTTT. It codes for CASSPKAQLAHTQYF.

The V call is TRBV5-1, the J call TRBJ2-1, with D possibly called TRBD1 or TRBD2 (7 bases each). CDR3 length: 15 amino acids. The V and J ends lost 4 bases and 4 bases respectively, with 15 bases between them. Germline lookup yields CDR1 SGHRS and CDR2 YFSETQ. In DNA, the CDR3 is TGCGCCAGCAGCAGCGGGACAGCAAAATACAATGAGCAGTTCTTC. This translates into CASSSGTAKYNEQFF.

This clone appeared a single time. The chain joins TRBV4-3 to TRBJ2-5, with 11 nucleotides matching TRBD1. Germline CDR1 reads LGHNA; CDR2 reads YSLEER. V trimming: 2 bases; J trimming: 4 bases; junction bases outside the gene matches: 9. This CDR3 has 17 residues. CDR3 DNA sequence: TGCGCCAGCAGCCAAAATCACCGGACAGGGGGCTCAGAGACCCAGTACTTC. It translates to CASSQNHRTGGSETQYF.

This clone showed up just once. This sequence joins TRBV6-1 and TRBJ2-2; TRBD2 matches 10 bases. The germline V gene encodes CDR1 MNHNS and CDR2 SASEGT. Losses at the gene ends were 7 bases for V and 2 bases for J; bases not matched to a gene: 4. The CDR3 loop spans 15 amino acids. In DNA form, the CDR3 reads TGTGCCAGCAAAAGGACTAGCGGAAACACCGGGGAGCTGTTTTTT. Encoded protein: CASKRTSGNTGELFF.

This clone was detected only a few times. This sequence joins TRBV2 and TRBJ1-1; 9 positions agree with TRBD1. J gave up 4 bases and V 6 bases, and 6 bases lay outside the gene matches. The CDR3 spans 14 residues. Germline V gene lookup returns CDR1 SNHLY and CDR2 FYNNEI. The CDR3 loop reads CASRGTGSGTEAFF. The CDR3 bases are TGTGCCAGCAGGGGGACAGGGTCCGGCACTGAAGCTTTCTTT. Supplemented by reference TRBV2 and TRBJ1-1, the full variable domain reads EPEVTQTPSHQVTQMGQEVILRCVPISNHLYFYWYRQILGQKVEFLVSFYNNEISEKSEIFDDQFSVERPDGSNFTLKIRSTKLEDSAMYFCASRGTGSGTEAFFGQGTRLTVV.

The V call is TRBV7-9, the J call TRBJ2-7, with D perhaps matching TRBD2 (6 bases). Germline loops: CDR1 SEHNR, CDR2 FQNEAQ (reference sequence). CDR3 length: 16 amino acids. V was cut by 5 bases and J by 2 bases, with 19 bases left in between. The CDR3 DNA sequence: TGTGCCAGCAGCCAGGGAGGAGCCGGAACGGCCTACGAGCAGTACTTC. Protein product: CASSQGGAGTAYEQYF.

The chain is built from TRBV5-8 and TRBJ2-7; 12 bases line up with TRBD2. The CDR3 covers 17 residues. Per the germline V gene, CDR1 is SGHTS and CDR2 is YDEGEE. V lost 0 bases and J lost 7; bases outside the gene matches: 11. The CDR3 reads CASSLGGLAGFLREQYF. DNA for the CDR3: TGTGCCAGCAGCTTGGGCGGACTAGCGGGATTCCTACGGGAGCAGTACTTC.

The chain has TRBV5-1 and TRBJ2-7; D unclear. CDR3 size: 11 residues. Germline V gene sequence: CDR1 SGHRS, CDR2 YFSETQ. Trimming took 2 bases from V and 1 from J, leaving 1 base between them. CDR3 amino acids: CASSFSYEQYF. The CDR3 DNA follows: TGCGCCAGCAGCTTTTCCTACGAGCAGTACTTC.

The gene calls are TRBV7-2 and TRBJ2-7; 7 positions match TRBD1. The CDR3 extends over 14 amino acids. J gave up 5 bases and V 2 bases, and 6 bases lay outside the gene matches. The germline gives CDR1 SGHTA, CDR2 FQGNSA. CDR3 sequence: CASSLTTGTDEQYF. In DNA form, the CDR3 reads TGTGCCAGCAGCTTAACGACAGGGACGGACGAGCAGTACTTC.

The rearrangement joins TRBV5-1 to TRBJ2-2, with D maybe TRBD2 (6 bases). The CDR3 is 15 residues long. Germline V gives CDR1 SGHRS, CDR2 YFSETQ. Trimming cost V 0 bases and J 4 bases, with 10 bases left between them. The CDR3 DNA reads TGCGCCAGCAGCTTGGACGTGGGGGGCACCGGGGAGCTGTTTTTT. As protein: CASSLDVGGTGELFF.

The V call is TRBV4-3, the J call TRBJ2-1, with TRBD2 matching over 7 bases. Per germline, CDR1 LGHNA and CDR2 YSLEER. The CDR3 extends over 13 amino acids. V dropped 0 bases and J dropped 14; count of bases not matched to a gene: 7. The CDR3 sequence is CASSQDYNGLEFF. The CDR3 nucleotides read TGCGCCAGCAGCCAAGATTATAACGGACTAGAGTTCTTC.

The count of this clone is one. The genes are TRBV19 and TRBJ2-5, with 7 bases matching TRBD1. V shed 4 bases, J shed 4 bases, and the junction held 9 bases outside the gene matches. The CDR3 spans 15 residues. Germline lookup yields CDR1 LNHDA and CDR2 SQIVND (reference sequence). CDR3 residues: CASSNTGVAGETQYF. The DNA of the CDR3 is TGTGCCAGTAGTAATACAGGGGTCGCGGGAGAGACCCAGTACTTC. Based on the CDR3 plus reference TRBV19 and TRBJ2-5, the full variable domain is DGGITQSPKYLFRKEGQNVTLSCEQNLNHDAMYWYRQDPGQGLRLIYYSQIVNDFQKGDIAEGYSVSREKKESFPLTVTSAQKNPTAFYLCASSNTGVAGETQYFGPGTRLLVL.

The CDR3 DNA reads as TGTGCCAGTACAGGGGTCCGAAATCAGCCCCAGCATTTT. Translation gives CASTGVRNQPQHF. The J gene is TRBJ1-5, the V gene TRBV27; 7 positions match TRBD1. The CDR3 consists of 13 residues. With V trimmed by 9 bases and J by 4 bases, 6 bases remained unmatched. Per germline, CDR1 MNHEY and CDR2 SMNVEV (reference sequence).

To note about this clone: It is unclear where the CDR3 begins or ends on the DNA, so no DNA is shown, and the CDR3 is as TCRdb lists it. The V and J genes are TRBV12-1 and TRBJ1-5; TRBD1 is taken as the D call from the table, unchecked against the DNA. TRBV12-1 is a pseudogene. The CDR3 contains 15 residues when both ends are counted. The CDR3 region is CASSFWGQGNQPQHF.

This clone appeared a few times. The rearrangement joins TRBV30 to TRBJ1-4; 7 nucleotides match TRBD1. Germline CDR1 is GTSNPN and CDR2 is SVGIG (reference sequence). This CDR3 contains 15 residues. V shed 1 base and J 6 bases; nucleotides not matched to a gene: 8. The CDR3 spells CAWSEGRQGDEKLFF. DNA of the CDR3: TGTGCCTGGAGTGAAGGGAGGCAGGGGGATGAAAAACTGTTTTTT. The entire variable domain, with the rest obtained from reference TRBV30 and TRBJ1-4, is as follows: SQTIHQWPATLVQPVGSPLSLECTVEGTSNPNLYWYRQAAGRGLQLLFYSVGIGQISSEVPQNLSASRPQDRQFILSSKKLLLSDSGFYLCAWSEGRQGDEKLFFGSGTQLSVL.

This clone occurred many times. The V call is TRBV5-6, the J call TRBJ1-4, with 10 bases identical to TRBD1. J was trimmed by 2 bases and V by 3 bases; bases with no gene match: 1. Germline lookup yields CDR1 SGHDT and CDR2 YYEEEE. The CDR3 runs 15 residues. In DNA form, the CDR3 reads TGTGCCAGCAGCTGGGGACAGGGGACTAATGAAAAACTGTTTTTT. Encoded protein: CASSWGQGTNEKLFF.

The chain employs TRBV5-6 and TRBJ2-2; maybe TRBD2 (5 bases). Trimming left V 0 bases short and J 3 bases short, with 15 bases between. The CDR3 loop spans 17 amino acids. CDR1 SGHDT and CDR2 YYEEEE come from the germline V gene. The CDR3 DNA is TGTGCCAGCAGCTTGGGACCCTACGGGGAAGACACCGGGGAGCTGTTTTTT. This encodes CASSLGPYGEDTGELFF. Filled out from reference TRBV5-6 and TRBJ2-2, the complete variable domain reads DAGVTQSPTHLIKTRGQQVTLRCSPKSGHDTVSWYQQALGQGPQFIFQYYEEEERQRGNFPDRFSGHQFPNYSSELNVNALLLGDSALYLCASSLGPYGEDTGELFFGEGSRLTVL.

The CDR3, as DNA: TGTGCCAGCAGTTTCCAGGGATGGAGTGGCAATCAGCCCCAGCATTTT. Protein product: CASSFQGWSGNQPQHF. The chain has TRBV27 and TRBJ1-5; a weak D match, TRBD1 (5 bases). Trimming took off 3 bases at V and 2 bases at J, with 14 bases between the two ends. Germline CDR1 MNHEY, CDR2 SMNVEV (reference sequence). CDR3 length: 16 amino acids.

The CDR3, as DNA: TGTGCCAGTAGTACTGCGGGGGGGAACACTGAAGCTTTCTTT. Translating it yields CASSTAGGNTEAFF. The V call is TRBV19, the J call TRBJ1-1; possible D gene TRBD1, 5 bases. Deletions cut 4 bases from V and 1 base from J, with 10 bases between. This CDR3 has 14 residues. CDR1 and CDR2 (germline): LNHDA, SQIVND (reference sequence).

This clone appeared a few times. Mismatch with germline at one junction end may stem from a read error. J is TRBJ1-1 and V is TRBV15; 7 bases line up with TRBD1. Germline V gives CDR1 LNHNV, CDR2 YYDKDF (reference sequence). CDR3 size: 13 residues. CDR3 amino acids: CATSRVADRDRLF. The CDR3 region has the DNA TGTGCCACCAGCAGAGTCGCCGACAGGGACCGCCTGTTT.

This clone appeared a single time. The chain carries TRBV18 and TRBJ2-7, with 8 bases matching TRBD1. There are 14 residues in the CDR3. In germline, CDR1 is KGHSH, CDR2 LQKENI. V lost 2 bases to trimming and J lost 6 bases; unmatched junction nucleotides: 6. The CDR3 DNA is TGTGCCAGCTCACCAGCGACAGGGGAACGCGAGCAGTACTTC. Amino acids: CASSPATGEREQYF. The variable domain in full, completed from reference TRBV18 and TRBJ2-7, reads NAGVMQNPRHLVRRRGQEARLRCSPMKGHSHVYWYRQLPEEGLKFMVYLQKENIIDESGMPKERFSAEFPKEGPSILRIQQVVRGDSAAYFCASSPATGEREQYFGPGTRLTVT.

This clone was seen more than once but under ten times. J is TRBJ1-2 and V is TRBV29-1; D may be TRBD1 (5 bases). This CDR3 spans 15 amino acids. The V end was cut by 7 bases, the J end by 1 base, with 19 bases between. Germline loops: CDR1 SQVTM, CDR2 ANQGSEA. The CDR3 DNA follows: TGCAGCGCGGAGGACAAAGGAGAGGGTAACTATGGCTACACCTTC. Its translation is CSAEDKGEGNYGYTF.

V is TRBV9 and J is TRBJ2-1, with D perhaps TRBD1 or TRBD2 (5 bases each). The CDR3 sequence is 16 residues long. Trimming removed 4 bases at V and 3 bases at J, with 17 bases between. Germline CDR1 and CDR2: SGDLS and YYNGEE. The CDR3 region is CASSPTLRDGYNEQFF. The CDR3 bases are TGTGCCAGCAGCCCGACCCTCCGGGACGGCTACAATGAGCAGTTCTTC.

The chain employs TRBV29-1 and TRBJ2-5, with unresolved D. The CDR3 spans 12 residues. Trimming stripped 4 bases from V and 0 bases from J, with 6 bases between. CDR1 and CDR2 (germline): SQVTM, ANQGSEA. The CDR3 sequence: CSVVWYQETQYF. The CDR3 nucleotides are TGCAGCGTTGTCTGGTACCAAGAGACCCAGTACTTC.

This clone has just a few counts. CDR3 DNA: TGCGCCAGCAGCTTGGGGGGACTAGTCACAGATACGCAGTATTTT. Its protein product is CASSLGGLVTDTQYF. The V and J genes are TRBV5-1 and TRBJ2-3, with 8 bases aligning to TRBD2. The CDR3 length is 15 residues. With 0 bases clipped from V and 2 bases from J, the junction kept 2 bases outside the gene matches. The germline V gene encodes CDR1 SGHRS and CDR2 YFSETQ.

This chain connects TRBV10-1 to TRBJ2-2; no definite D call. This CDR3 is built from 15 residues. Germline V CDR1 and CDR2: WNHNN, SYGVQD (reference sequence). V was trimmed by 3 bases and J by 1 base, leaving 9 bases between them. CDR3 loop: CASSDVRVNTGELFF. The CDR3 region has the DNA TGCGCCAGCAGTGATGTCCGGGTGAACACCGGGGAGCTGTTTTTT.

In DNA form, the CDR3 reads TGCAGCGTTGGAGGGACAGGGGTGAACACCGGGGAGCTGTTTTTT. This encodes CSVGGTGVNTGELFF. V usage is TRBV29-1 and J usage is TRBJ2-2; 10 bases align to TRBD1. Germline loops: CDR1 SQVTM, CDR2 ANQGSEA. Trimming at V came to 4 bases and at J to 1 base, leaving 3 bases not matched to a gene. CDR3 size: 15 residues.

CDR3 sequence: CASSPSLPETQYF. CDR3 bases: TGTGCCAGCAGCCCCAGTCTCCCAGAGACCCAGTACTTC. J is TRBJ2-5 and V is TRBV7-2; no clear D gene. The CDR3 has 13 residues. Trimming pared 5 bases from V and 4 bases from J, leaving 11 bases between. CDR1 is SGHTA, CDR2 FQGNSA, per germline.

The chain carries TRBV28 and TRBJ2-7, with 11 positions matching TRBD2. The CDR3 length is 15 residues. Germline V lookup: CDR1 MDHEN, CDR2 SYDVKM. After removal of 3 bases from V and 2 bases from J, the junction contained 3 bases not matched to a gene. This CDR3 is CASSLSSGGAYEQYF. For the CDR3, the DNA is TGTGCCAGCAGTTTGAGTAGCGGGGGGGCCTACGAGCAGTACTTC.

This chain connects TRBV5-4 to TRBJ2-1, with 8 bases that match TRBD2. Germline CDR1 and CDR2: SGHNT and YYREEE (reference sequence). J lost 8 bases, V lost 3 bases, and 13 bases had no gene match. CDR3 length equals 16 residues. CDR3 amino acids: CASSSAGKREHHEQFF. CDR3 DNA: TGTGCCAGCAGCTCCGCGGGGAAGCGGGAGCATCATGAGCAGTTCTTC. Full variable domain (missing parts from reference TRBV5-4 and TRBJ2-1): ETGVTQSPTHLIKTRGQQVTLRCSSQSGHNTVSWYQQALGQGPQFIFQYYREEENGRGNFPPRFSGLQFPNYSSELNVNALELDDSALYLCASSSAGKREHHEQFFGPGTRLTVL.

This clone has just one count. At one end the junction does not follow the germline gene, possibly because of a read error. The CDR3 coding sequence is TGTGCTAGCAGCCCACGGACTAGCGGGCCGGTCGGCACAGATACGCAGTATTTT. This encodes CASSPRTSGPVGTDTQYF. The V and J genes are TRBV7-7 and TRBJ2-3; 11 bases line up with TRBD2. The length of the CDR3 is 18 residues. Germline CDR1 reads SSHAT; CDR2 reads FNYEAQ (reference sequence).